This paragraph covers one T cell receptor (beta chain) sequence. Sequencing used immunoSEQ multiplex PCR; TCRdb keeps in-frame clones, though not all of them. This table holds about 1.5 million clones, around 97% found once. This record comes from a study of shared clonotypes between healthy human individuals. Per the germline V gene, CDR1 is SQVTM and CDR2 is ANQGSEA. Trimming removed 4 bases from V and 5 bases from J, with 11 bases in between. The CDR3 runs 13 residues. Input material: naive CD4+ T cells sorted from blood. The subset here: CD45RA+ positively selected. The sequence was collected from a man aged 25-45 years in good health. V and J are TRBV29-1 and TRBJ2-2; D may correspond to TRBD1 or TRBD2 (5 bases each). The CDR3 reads CSVVPGRTGELFF. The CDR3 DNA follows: TGCAGCGTTGTGCCAGGGAGAACCGGGGAGCTGTTTTTT.